The rows below give T cell receptor beta chains drawn from one sample of a study of blood T cell repertoires in COVID-19. Data came from immunoSEQ multiplex PCR; TCRdb stores just in-frame clones and leaves some out. In the table there are fewer than 250,000 clones, around 88% of which are singletons. Input material: PBMCs or T cells enriched from blood (not recorded which). The receptors were sampled from a woman between 50 and 59 years old who had recovered from COVID-19. Both conserved end residues are part of each CDR3. The order of the fields is D gene, J gene, V gene, CDR3 DNA, CDR3 protein. D genes are given only for firm matches.

-,TRBJ1-6,TRBV6-5,TGTGCCAGCAGTTACGAGAGCTCCTATAATTCACCCCTCCACTTT,CASSYESSYNSPLHF
TRBD1,TRBJ1-2,TRBV18,TGTGCCAGCTCACCACTTCAGGGGGCTAAGGATGGCTACACCTTC,CASSPLQGAKDGYTF
TRBD2,TRBJ2-2,TRBV9,TGTGCCAGCAGCGTAGCACTAGCGGGGGGGCCGTTCACCGGGGAGCTGTTTTTT,CASSVALAGGPFTGELFF
-,TRBJ2-3,TRBV5-4,TGTGCCAGCAGCTGGACTCCAGATACGCAGTATTTT,CASSWTPDTQYF
-,TRBJ1-2,TRBV19,TGTGCCAGTAGCACCCTAGCCCCAGGGGACTATGGCTACACCTTC,CASSTLAPGDYGYTF
-,TRBJ1-2,TRBV11-3,TGTGCCAGCAGCTCTTATGACACGCCTTATGGCTACACCTTC,CASSSYDTPYGYTF
TRBD2,TRBJ2-2,TRBV19,TGTGCCAGTAAACCCCACGGGACTAGCGGGAACACCGGGGAGCTGTTTTTT,CASKPHGTSGNTGELFF
-,TRBJ1-5,TRBV21-1,TGTGCCAGCAGCAAAGCCGACCACAGGGTGGCCGACAATCAGCCCCAGCATTTT,CASSKADHRVADNQPQHF
TRBD1,TRBJ1-3,TRBV7-9,TGTGCCAGCAGCGGGGACAGCGGAAACACCATATATTTT,CASSGDSGNTIYF
-,TRBJ1-1,TRBV4-1,TGCGCCAGCAGCCAAGATCGGCGGATGAACACTGAAGCTTTCTTT,CASSQDRRMNTEAFF